These 5 T cell receptor beta chains were sequenced from one sample in a study of blood T cell repertoires in COVID-19. Using immunoSEQ multiplex PCR, the repertoire was profiled, and TCRdb retains in-frame clones only, with some absent. This sample has approximately 190,000 clones, with 75% to 90% found just once. Source material: peripheral blood. Receptor source: a woman aged 40 to 50 with acute or convalescent COVID-19.

Here the CDR3 DNA reads TGCGCCAGCAGCTACGACGGACAGGGGGATGGCTACACCTTC. Its translation is CASSYDGQGDGYTF. The rearrangement joins TRBV5-1 to TRBJ1-2; 10 nucleotides agree with TRBD1. The germline V gene encodes CDR1 SGHRS and CDR2 YFSETQ. The J segment lost 6 bases and the V segment lost 3 bases, leaving 5 bases of the junction unmatched. The CDR3 extends over 14 amino acids.

The chain is built from TRBV2 and TRBJ2-2, with 7 bases lining up with TRBD2. Germline CDR1 SNHLY, CDR2 FYNNEI. Trimming cost V 8 bases and J 4 bases; bases outside gene matches: 4. CDR3 length: 13 amino acids. The CDR3 loop reads CASRLALTGELFF. CDR3 nucleotide sequence: TGTGCCAGCCGACTAGCCCTCACCGGGGAGCTGTTTTTT.

The chain employs TRBV4-1 and TRBJ2-5; TRBD1 is a possible D gene (5 bases). V shed 4 bases and J shed 2 bases, with 17 bases lying between them. The length of the CDR3 is 16 residues. Germline CDR1 MGHRA, CDR2 YSYEKL. The CDR3 bases are TGCGCCAGCAGCCGTCTTCCAGGGCTCGGTCAAGAGACCCAGTACTTC. As protein: CASSRLPGLGQETQYF.

V usage is TRBV2 and J usage is TRBJ2-5; 9 bases agree with TRBD2. Germline V gives CDR1 SNHLY, CDR2 FYNNEI. The CDR3 loop spans 17 amino acids. Trimming at V came to 6 bases and at J to 1 base, leaving 12 bases not matched to a gene. CDR3 bases: TGTGCCAGCAGGAGATCTCCAAGGACTAGCGCCCAAGAGACCCAGTACTTC. Translating it yields CASRRSPRTSAQETQYF. Together with reference TRBV2 and TRBJ2-5, the CDR3 gives the full variable domain: EPEVTQTPSHQVTQMGQEVILRCVPISNHLYFYWYRQILGQKVEFLVSFYNNEISEKSEIFDDQFSVERPDGSNFTLKIRSTKLEDSAMYFCASRRSPRTSAQETQYFGPGTRLLVL.

V is TRBV30 and J is TRBJ2-2; 10 positions match TRBD2. The CDR3 loop spans 15 amino acids. Germline trimming cut 8 bases from V and 4 bases from J; bases unmatched to any gene: 10. Germline CDR1 GTSNPN, CDR2 SVGIG (reference sequence). The CDR3, as DNA: TGTGCCGCCGACGGGACTAGCGTCGGCACCGGGGAGCTGTTTTTT. This translates into CAADGTSVGTGELFF.